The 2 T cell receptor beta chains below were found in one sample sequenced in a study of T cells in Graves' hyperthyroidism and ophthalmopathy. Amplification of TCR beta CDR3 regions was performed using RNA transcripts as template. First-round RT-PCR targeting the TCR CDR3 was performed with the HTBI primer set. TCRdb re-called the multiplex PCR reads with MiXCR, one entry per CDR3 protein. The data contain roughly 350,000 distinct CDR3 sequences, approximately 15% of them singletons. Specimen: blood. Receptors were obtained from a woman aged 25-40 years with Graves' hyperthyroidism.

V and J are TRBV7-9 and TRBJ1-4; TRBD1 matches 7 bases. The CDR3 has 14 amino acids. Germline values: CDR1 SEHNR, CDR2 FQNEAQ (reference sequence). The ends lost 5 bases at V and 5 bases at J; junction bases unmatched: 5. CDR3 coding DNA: TGTGCCAGCAGCGGCCCGACAGGGAATGAAAAACTGTTTTTT. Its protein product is CASSGPTGNEKLFF.

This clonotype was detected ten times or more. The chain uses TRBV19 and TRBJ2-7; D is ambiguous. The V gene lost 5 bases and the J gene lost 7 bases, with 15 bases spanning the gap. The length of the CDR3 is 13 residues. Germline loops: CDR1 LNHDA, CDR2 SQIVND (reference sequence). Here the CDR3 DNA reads TGTGCCAGTAGTCGTGGTGATCGTGGGGAGCAGTACTTC. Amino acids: CASSRGDRGEQYF.